This T cell receptor beta chain was sequenced during a study of blood T cells in healthy people across ages. Regarding the study as a whole: The long-lived group displayed more naive CD4+ cells, plus higher diversity, than the aged donors did.

This clonotype was counted once. Its specificity is not known. A second PCR, run for roughly 7 to 11 cycles, used a sample-barcoded 5' primer plus a J-beta primer mix. All samples yielded 2.5 million or more CDR3-containing paired-end reads. MiXCR, applied by TCRdb to the 5' RACE reads, yields one record per CDR3 protein. Of nearly 1 million distinct CDR3 sequences in the sample, roughly 50% were seen once. V was clipped by 6 bases and J by 11 bases; unmatched bases: 16. This CDR3 is 14 amino acids long. The germline CDR1 and CDR2 sequences are DFQATT and SNEGSKA (reference sequence). The gene calls are TRBV20-1 and TRBJ2-5; 9 nucleotides agree with TRBD2. Specimen: blood. This clonotype originated in a woman in her sixties in good health. The CDR3 DNA is TGCAGTGCCAGGGGCGGGAGGGCCCTCAATGAGCAGTACTTC. Translating gives CSARGGRALNEQYF.